This T cell receptor beta chain emerged from a study of cytomegalovirus exposure and HLA in healthy donors. Points from the study as a whole: As a later analysis showed, several of the most significant clusters appeared to be linked to common viral pathogens. Researchers reported in a later analysis that a missense DCLRE1C variant was tied to TCR beta V- and J-gene trimming. Most TCRs appeared rarely, but some public TCRs recurred in many donors.

13 Jbeta primers and 60 Vbeta primers were used for the PCR. Clones were read by immunoSEQ multiplex PCR, and TCRdb kept only the in-frame ones, dropping some. The sample lists 150,000 to 200,000 clones, 70% to 90% seen once, with about 2% in the top ten. A few counts support this clone. The antigen is unknown. Trimming cost V 3 bases and J 2 bases, with 10 bases left between them. This CDR3 has 13 amino acids. CDR1 and CDR2 (germline): GTSNPN, SVGIG (reference sequence). The chain recombines TRBV30 with TRBJ2-5; unclear D gene. The receptor comes from a man aged 18 to 35 in good health and CMV-seropositive. The sample taken for sequencing was PBMCs. The chain's CDR3 is CAWRPVLQETQYF. DNA for the CDR3: TGTGCCTGGAGACCGGTGTTACAAGAGACCCAGTACTTC.